This passage covers 32 T cell receptor beta chains from one sample sequenced in a study of blood T cell repertoires in COVID-19. Assay used: immunoSEQ multiplex PCR; TCRdb lists only in-frame clones, some missing. In the table there are fewer than 300,000 clones, approximately 89% of which are singletons. What was sequenced was peripheral blood. The receptors were gathered from a woman younger than 45 with COVID-19, enrolled during active disease.

This sequence joins TRBV7-7 and TRBJ2-1; 12 bases map to TRBD2. V lost 0 bases and J lost 4; bases outside the gene matches: 4. The CDR3 contains 17 residues. CDR1 and CDR2 (germline): SSHAT, FNYEAQ (reference sequence). The chain's CDR3 is CASSLATSGRGYNEQFF. The CDR3 region has the DNA TGTGCCAGCAGCTTAGCGACTAGCGGGAGAGGTTACAATGAGCAGTTCTTC.

This chain connects TRBV5-1 to TRBJ2-1, with 9 bases that match TRBD1. CDR1 SGHRS and CDR2 YFSETQ come from the germline V gene. V gave up 4 bases and J gave up 1 base; unmatched junction bases: 12. This CDR3 spans 18 amino acids. The chain's CDR3 is CASSPHRTGAKSYNEQFF. The CDR3 DNA sequence: TGCGCCAGCAGCCCTCATCGGACAGGGGCGAAATCCTACAATGAGCAGTTCTTC.

V and J are TRBV4-1 and TRBJ1-5; D remains unclear. V was shortened by 0 bases and J by 4 bases, with 10 bases between the two germline ends. There are 15 residues in the CDR3. CDR1 is MGHRA, CDR2 YSYEKL, per germline. This CDR3 reads CASSQEALGNQPQHF. Here the CDR3 DNA reads TGCGCCAGCAGCCAAGAGGCTCTAGGAAATCAGCCCCAGCATTTT.

The rearrangement uses TRBV24-1 and TRBJ2-3, with TRBD2 matching over 8 bases. Trimming at V came to 3 bases and at J to 1 base, leaving 5 bases not matched to a gene. Germline V gene data show CDR1 as KGHDR and CDR2 as SFDVKD. The CDR3 spans 16 residues. CDR3 DNA: TGTGCCACCAGTGATAAGGTCGGGAGGGGCACAGATACGCAGTATTTT. Its protein product is CATSDKVGRGTDTQYF.

V is TRBV6-5 and J is TRBJ2-5; D is perhaps TRBD2 (6 bases). V lost 4 bases, J lost 2 bases, and 14 bases lay in between. The V gene's germline CDR1 is MNHEY and CDR2 SVGAGI. The length of the CDR3 is 15 residues. The DNA of the CDR3 is TGTGCCAGCAGTTCCTTGCTAGCGCCGCAAGAGACCCAGTACTTC. Translating gives CASSSLLAPQETQYF.

This chain links TRBV5-1 with TRBJ1-6; 7 bases fit TRBD1. The trim removed 4 bases at V and 10 bases at J, leaving 14 bases unmatched. The CDR3 is made up of 16 amino acids. The germline CDR1 and CDR2 sequences are SGHRS and YFSETQ. This CDR3 is CASSPNLQGQGSPLHF. The CDR3 nucleotides are TGCGCCAGCAGCCCCAACCTACAGGGGCAAGGATCACCCCTCCACTTT.

CDR3 protein: CASSLPGISYGYTF. The CDR3 coding sequence is TGTGCCAGCAGCCTACCCGGGATATCCTATGGCTACACCTTC. The rearrangement joins TRBV5-5 to TRBJ1-2; D gene unclear. Trimming cost V 4 bases and J 4 bases, with 14 bases left between them. Germline CDR1 and CDR2: SGHKS and YYEKEE (reference sequence). The CDR3 runs to 14 residues.

The chain combines TRBV6-5 with TRBJ2-3; 10 positions agree with TRBD2. The V gene end was trimmed by 6 bases and the J gene end by 5 bases; junction bases not matched to a gene: 8. Germline lookup yields CDR1 MNHEY and CDR2 SVGAGI. This CDR3 is built from 15 residues. The CDR3 region is CASSLLAGAGDTQYF. The CDR3 coding sequence is TGTGCCAGCAGCCTTCTAGCGGGAGCAGGAGATACGCAGTATTTT.

The CDR3 reads CASSFTGGAGTEAFF. Written as DNA, the CDR3 is TGCGCCAGCAGCTTTACAGGGGGCGCGGGCACTGAAGCTTTCTTT. V usage is TRBV5-1 and J usage is TRBJ1-1, with TRBD1 matching over 9 bases. V was pared by 2 bases and J by 4 bases, with 6 bases of the junction left unmatched. CDR3 length: 15 amino acids. Germline V gives CDR1 SGHRS, CDR2 YFSETQ.

The gene calls are TRBV27 and TRBJ1-1; TRBD1 aligns across 8 bases. Germline trimming cut 3 bases from V and 13 bases from J; bases unmatched to any gene: 7. The germline CDR1 and CDR2 sequences are MNHEY and SMNVEV (reference sequence). The length of the CDR3 is 12 residues. The DNA for the CDR3 is TGTGCCAGCAGTTTTAGGACAGGGAGGGTTTTCTTT. Amino acid sequence: CASSFRTGRVFF.

This sequence joins TRBV4-2 and TRBJ2-7, with 13 positions matching TRBD2. The germline CDR1 and CDR2 sequences are LGHNA and YNFKEQ. Losses at the gene ends were 3 bases for V and 0 bases for J; bases not matched to a gene: 2. The CDR3 contains 16 residues. The CDR3 nucleotides are TGTGCCAGCAGCCAGGGACTAGCGGGGAGCTCCTACGAGCAGTACTTC. As protein: CASSQGLAGSSYEQYF.

This rearrangement joins TRBV19 to TRBJ1-5; 8 bases align to TRBD1. Trimming removed 3 bases from V and 8 bases from J; junction bases left unmatched: 9. Germline V CDR1 and CDR2: LNHDA, SQIVND (reference sequence). The CDR3 is 15 residues long. As DNA, the CDR3 is TGTGCCAGTAGTATGGACAGGGACGCGGAGGAGCCCCAGCATTTT. Amino acids: CASSMDRDAEEPQHF.

CDR3 DNA sequence: TGTGCCAGTAGTATAGATGGGCCGGGGTCGAGCAATCAGCCCCAGCATTTT. This encodes CASSIDGPGSSNQPQHF. The V gene is TRBV19, the J gene TRBJ1-5; D gene ambiguous. The CDR3 length is 17 residues. CDR1 is LNHDA and CDR2 is SQIVND in the germline V gene (reference sequence). V lost 0 bases and J 1 base, leaving 13 bases between the germline ends.

The chain couples TRBV6-6 to TRBJ1-4, with no clear D. The length of the CDR3 is 14 residues. Germline V lookup: CDR1 MNHNY, CDR2 SVGAGI (reference sequence). V was pared by 3 bases and J by 6 bases, with 11 bases between. CDR3 nucleotide sequence: TGTGCCAGCAGTTATCCCGGGGAGGATGAAAAACTGTTTTTT. Translation: CASSYPGEDEKLFF.

This chain links TRBV28 with TRBJ2-5; 7 bases map to TRBD2. Looked up from germline, CDR1 is MDHEN and CDR2 is SYDVKM. V dropped 5 bases and J dropped 1; count of bases not matched to a gene: 13. This CDR3 has 17 amino acids. CDR3 protein: CASSVTGESGVQETQYF. The CDR3 region has the DNA TGTGCCAGCAGTGTAACGGGCGAAAGCGGGGTCCAAGAGACCCAGTACTTC.

This chain uses TRBV5-1 with TRBJ2-3, with 8 bases lining up with TRBD2. The length of the CDR3 is 16 residues. V gave up 3 bases and J gave up 0 bases; unmatched junction bases: 6. Germline V gives CDR1 SGHRS, CDR2 YFSETQ. DNA of the CDR3: TGCGCCAGCAGCTGGCGGACTAGCCTAAGCACAGATACGCAGTATTTT. Translated, it gives CASSWRTSLSTDTQYF.

The chain employs TRBV2 and TRBJ2-7, with TRBD1 matching 10 bases. Trimming removed 4 bases from V and 2 bases from J; junction bases left unmatched: 2. The CDR3 runs to 14 residues. Germline V gene data show CDR1 as SNHLY and CDR2 as FYNNEI. CDR3 region: CASSGQGAPYEQYF. As DNA, the CDR3 is TGTGCCAGCAGTGGACAGGGGGCGCCCTACGAGCAGTACTTC.

V and J are TRBV6-4 and TRBJ1-4; TRBD1 might be the D (5 bases). Trimming pared 3 bases from V and 0 bases from J, leaving 5 bases between. CDR1 and CDR2 (germline): MRHNA, SNTAGT. The CDR3 spans 14 residues. CDR3 residues: CASSEQATNEKLFF. The CDR3 DNA follows: TGTGCCAGCAGTGAACAGGCAACTAATGAAAAACTGTTTTTT.

The V gene is TRBV10-1, the J gene TRBJ2-1; 10 bases align to TRBD2. This CDR3 comprises 14 residues. Per germline, CDR1 WNHNN and CDR2 SYGVQD (reference sequence). V trimming: 5 bases; J trimming: 2 bases; junction bases outside the gene matches: 0. The DNA for the CDR3 is TGCGCCAGCAGTACTAGCGGGGCCTACAATGAGCAGTTCTTC. It translates to CASSTSGAYNEQFF.

The chain links TRBV27 to TRBJ1-2; 7 bases map to TRBD1. The trim removed 5 bases at V and 3 bases at J, leaving 9 bases unmatched. This CDR3 contains 15 residues. Germline lookup yields CDR1 MNHEY and CDR2 SMNVEV (reference sequence). The CDR3 region is CASSPYRGGDYGYTF. The DNA of the CDR3 is TGTGCCAGCAGTCCTTACAGGGGAGGCGACTATGGCTACACCTTC.

The CDR3 region is CASSYGSDMTFF. The CDR3 DNA reads TGTGCCAGCAGTTATGGATCGGACATGACTTTCTTT. V usage is TRBV6-5 and J usage is TRBJ1-1, with TRBD1 as a possible D gene (5 bases). V was shortened by 3 bases and J by 12 bases, with 14 bases between the two germline ends. The CDR3 sequence is 12 residues long. Germline values: CDR1 MNHEY, CDR2 SVGAGI.

The genes are TRBV19 and TRBJ2-3, with 12 bases lining up with TRBD2. The CDR3 is 15 amino acids. With V trimmed by 8 bases and J by 3 bases, 6 bases remained unmatched. From germline, CDR1 is LNHDA and CDR2 SQIVND (reference sequence). DNA of the CDR3: TGTGCCAGTGAGGTGACTAGCGGGAGTACAGATACGCAGTATTTT. Translated: CASEVTSGSTDTQYF.

The V call is TRBV30, the J call TRBJ1-2; D is unclear. CDR1 is GTSNPN, CDR2 SVGIG, per germline (reference sequence). V lost 0 bases and J 4 bases, leaving 6 bases between the germline ends. The CDR3 runs to 12 residues. This CDR3 reads CAWSVQSYGYTF. The CDR3 DNA sequence: TGTGCCTGGAGTGTCCAGTCCTATGGCTACACCTTC.

This chain uses TRBV11-2 with TRBJ1-1; D unresolved. Per the germline V gene, CDR1 is SGHAT and CDR2 is FQNNGV. The CDR3 spans 14 residues. Trimming pared 0 bases from V and 0 bases from J, leaving 5 bases between. The CDR3 bases are TGTGCCAGCAGCTTAGACAGAATGAACACTGAAGCTTTCTTT. It codes for CASSLDRMNTEAFF.

In nucleotides, the CDR3 is TGTGCCAGCAGTCCAGGGACAGAAAGCACAGATACGCAGTATTTT. Translating gives CASSPGTESTDTQYF. J is TRBJ2-3 and V is TRBV27; 7 nucleotides agree with TRBD1. The length of the CDR3 is 15 residues. Germline V gene lookup returns CDR1 MNHEY and CDR2 SMNVEV (reference sequence). With V trimmed by 5 bases and J by 0 bases, 5 bases remained unmatched.

This clone has only one observation. The rearrangement joins TRBV29-1 to TRBJ1-1; 7 bases agree with TRBD1. Germline loops: CDR1 SQVTM, CDR2 ANQGSEA. The CDR3 is 12 amino acids. V shed 6 bases and J 3 bases; nucleotides not matched to a gene: 4. The CDR3 DNA follows: TGCAGCGTCGCCACAGGGGACACTGAAGCTTTCTTT. Translation gives CSVATGDTEAFF.

This chain joins TRBV29-1 and TRBJ1-2; 8 bases map to TRBD1. Losses at the gene ends were 0 bases for V and 7 bases for J; bases not matched to a gene: 10. The CDR3 contains 15 residues. Germline V gene lookup returns CDR1 SQVTM and CDR2 ANQGSEA. CDR3 nucleotides: TGCAGCGTTGAAGAAAGGGACAGGCTACTTAGTGGCTACACCTTC. It translates to CSVEERDRLLSGYTF. The variable domain in full, completed from reference TRBV29-1 and TRBJ1-2, reads SAVISQKPSRDICQRGTSLTIQCQVDSQVTMMFWYRQQPGQSLTLIATANQGSEATYESGFVIDKFPISRPNLTFSTLTVSNMSPEDSSIYLCSVEERDRLLSGYTFGSGTRLTVV.

The chain uses TRBV28 and TRBJ2-6; D possibly corresponds to TRBD1 (6 bases). The V end lost 6 bases, the J end lost 2 bases, and 11 bases lay between the germline ends. The germline CDR1 and CDR2 sequences are MDHEN and SYDVKM. This CDR3 has 15 residues. CDR3 sequence (DNA): TGTGCCAGCAGACAAAACAGGGCTGGGGCCAACGTCCTGACTTTC. Its translation is CASRQNRAGANVLTF.

This chain joins TRBV7-6 and TRBJ1-1; D unclear. CDR3 length: 11 residues. V lost 4 bases and J 8 bases, leaving 8 bases between the germline ends. Germline CDR1 reads SGHVS; CDR2 reads FNYEAQ. Here the CDR3 DNA reads TGTGCCAGCAGCTCCAGGCTGGAAGCTTTCTTT. It yields the protein CASSSRLEAFF.

V gene TRBV6-5 combines with J gene TRBJ2-1; D ambiguous. This CDR3 region has 14 residues. Trimming took off 8 bases at V and 3 bases at J, with 14 bases between the two ends. Germline lookup yields CDR1 MNHEY and CDR2 SVGAGI. CDR3 coding DNA: TGTGCCAGCGCCAGATCATCGAACTACAATGAGCAGTTCTTC. It translates to CASARSSNYNEQFF.

The chain uses TRBV4-1 and TRBJ1-2, with 7 bases fitting TRBD1. The V gene's germline CDR1 is MGHRA and CDR2 YSYEKL. J lost 2 bases, V lost 3 bases, and 9 bases had no gene match. There are 16 residues in the CDR3. This chain's CDR3 is CASSQGLRDSNYGYTF. CDR3 DNA: TGCGCCAGCAGCCAGGGTCTCCGGGACAGCAACTATGGCTACACCTTC.

The V gene is TRBV27, the J gene TRBJ2-1, with 9 bases lining up with TRBD2. V dropped 7 bases and J dropped 3; count of bases not matched to a gene: 13. The germline CDR1 and CDR2 sequences are MNHEY and SMNVEV (reference sequence). The CDR3 runs to 17 residues. The CDR3 here is CASTQGGGRAFYNEQFF. For the CDR3, the DNA is TGTGCCAGCACTCAGGGGGGCGGGAGGGCCTTCTACAATGAGCAGTTCTTC.